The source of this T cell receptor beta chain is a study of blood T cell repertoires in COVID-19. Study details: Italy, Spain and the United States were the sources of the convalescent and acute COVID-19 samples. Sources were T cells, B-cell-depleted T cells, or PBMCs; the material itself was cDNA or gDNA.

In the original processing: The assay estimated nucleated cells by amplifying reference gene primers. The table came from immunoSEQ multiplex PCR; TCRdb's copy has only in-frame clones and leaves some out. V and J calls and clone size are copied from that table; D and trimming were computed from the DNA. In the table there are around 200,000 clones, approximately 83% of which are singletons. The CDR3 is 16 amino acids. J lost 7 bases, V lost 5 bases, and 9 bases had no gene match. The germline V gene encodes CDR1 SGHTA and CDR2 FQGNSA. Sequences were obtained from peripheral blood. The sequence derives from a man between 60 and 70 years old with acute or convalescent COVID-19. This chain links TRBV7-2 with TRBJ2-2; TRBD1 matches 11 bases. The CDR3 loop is CASSLRTGGANGELFF. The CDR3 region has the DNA TGTGCCAGCAGCCTCAGGACAGGGGGCGCAAACGGGGAGCTGTTTTTT. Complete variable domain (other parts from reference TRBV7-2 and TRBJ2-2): GAGVSQSPSNKVTEKGKDVELRCDPISGHTALYWYRQSLGQGLEFLIYFQGNSAPDKSGLPSDRFSAERTGGSVSTLTIQRTQQEDSAVYLCASSLRTGGANGELFFGEGSRLTVL.